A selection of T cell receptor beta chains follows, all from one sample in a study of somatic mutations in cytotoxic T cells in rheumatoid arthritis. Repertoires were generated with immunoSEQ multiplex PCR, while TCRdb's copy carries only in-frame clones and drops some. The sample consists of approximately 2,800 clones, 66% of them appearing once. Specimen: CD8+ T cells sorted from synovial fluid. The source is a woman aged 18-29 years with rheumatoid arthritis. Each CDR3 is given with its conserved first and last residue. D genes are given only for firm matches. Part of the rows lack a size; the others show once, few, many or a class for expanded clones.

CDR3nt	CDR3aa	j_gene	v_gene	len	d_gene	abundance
TGCGCCAGCAGAGGGAGGGAGGGGATCCCTGGGGCCAACGTCCTGACTTTC	CASRGREGIPGANVLTF	TRBJ2-6	TRBV10-2	17	TRBD2	NA
TGCGCCAGCAGCCTAGCGGCAAGCACAGATACGCAGTATTTT	CASSLAASTDTQYF	TRBJ2-3	TRBV4-1	14	NA	NA
TGTGCCAGCAGCCCGGACGGGACTAGCACAGATACGCAGTATTTT	CASSPDGTSTDTQYF	TRBJ2-3	TRBV5-6	15	NA	NA
TGTGCCAGCAGCCACGGAGACAGGGCCCCATTTTACGAGCAGTACTTC	CASSHGDRAPFYEQYF	TRBJ2-7	TRBV7-9	16	TRBD1	NA
TGTGCCTGGCGCTCCCGGGAGGGAGAAATTGAGCAGTTCTTC	CAWRSREGEIEQFF	TRBJ2-1	TRBV30	14	TRBD2	NA
TGCAGCGTTGACAGGGGTAACGGGGAGCTGTTTTTT	CSVDRGNGELFF	TRBJ2-2	TRBV29-1	12	NA	NA
TGTGCCAGCAGTGAAGGGGCTAGCGGGGGAATTGAGCAGTTCTTC	CASSEGASGGIEQFF	TRBJ2-1	TRBV6-1	15	TRBD2	NA
TGCGCCAGCAGTCGTTATAGCGGGAGCACCTACAATGAGCAGTTCTTC	CASSRYSGSTYNEQFF	TRBJ2-1	TRBV4-3	16	TRBD2	once
TGCGCCAGCAGCCAAGATAGTTCCCCCGTCGGACAGGGGGCCCTCAATGAGCAGTTCTTC	CASSQDSSPVGQGALNEQFF	TRBJ2-1	TRBV4-3	20	TRBD1	NA
TGTGCCAGCAGCATGCCGGGACAGGGGGTCGACGAGCAGTACTTC	CASSMPGQGVDEQYF	TRBJ2-7	TRBV7-9	15	TRBD1	NA
TGTGCCAGCAGCACCAGTGCGGATAGCAATCAGCCCCAGCATTTT	CASSTSADSNQPQHF	TRBJ1-5	TRBV9	15	NA	NA
TGTGCCAGTAGTGCCGACGGGTCAGATACGCAGTATTTT	CASSADGSDTQYF	TRBJ2-3	TRBV19	13	NA	large
TGCGCCAGCAGCCTGAGGGTAGTGCGGGGGGAGCTGTTTTTT	CASSLRVVRGELFF	TRBJ2-2	TRBV5-1	14	NA	NA
TGTGCCAGCAGCTTCCCAGGGGGGAACGAGCAGTACTTC	CASSFPGGNEQYF	TRBJ2-7	TRBV5-6	13	NA	NA
TGTGCCATCAGTAACAGGGGAGACGAGCAGTACTTC	CAISNRGDEQYF	TRBJ2-7	TRBV10-3	12	TRBD1	NA
TGTGCCAGCAGCCCGCGACCTAGTCCCCCTTATCAGCCCCAGCATTTT	CASSPRPSPPYQPQHF	TRBJ1-5	TRBV28	16	NA	NA
TGCGCCAGCAGCCAGGATTTCCGGGACAGGGGAACAAACGAGCAGTACTTC	CASSQDFRDRGTNEQYF	TRBJ2-7	TRBV4-3	17	TRBD1	few
TGCGCCAGCAGCAAAAAATCCCCCTCTAAGGTAGCGGGACACGAGCAGTTCTTC	CASSKKSPSKVAGHEQFF	TRBJ2-1	TRBV4-3	18	TRBD2	NA
TGTGCCAGCAGTCCCCCCCCGTGGCAGGGGTTTGGCGGGGAGCTGTTTTTT	CASSPPPWQGFGGELFF	TRBJ2-2	TRBV27	17	NA	NA
TGTGCCAGTAGTGCACCGGAGCGAAACACTGAAGCTTTCTTT	CASSAPERNTEAFF	TRBJ1-1	TRBV19	14	NA	NA
TGTGCCACCAGCCCCTTTGCGCTAGCGGGGGGGAACGAGCAGTACTTC	CATSPFALAGGNEQYF	TRBJ2-7	TRBV15	16	TRBD2	once
TGCGCCAGCACCCCGACAGGTTCCCCTGAAGCTTTCTTT	CASTPTGSPEAFF	TRBJ1-1	TRBV5-1	13	NA	NA
TGTGCCAGCAGCTTTGGACTAGCGGGAGCGGGGTACGAGCAGTACTTC	CASSFGLAGAGYEQYF	TRBJ2-7	TRBV27	16	TRBD2	NA
TGTGCCAGCAATCATCCCCCTGCGGGCTCCTACGAGCAGTACTTC	CASNHPPAGSYEQYF	TRBJ2-7	TRBV6-5	15	NA	few
TGTGCCAGCTCACCAGGCGGGGGCAGCACAGATACGCAGTATTTT	CASSPGGGSTDTQYF	TRBJ2-3	TRBV18	15	NA	NA
TGTGCCAGCAGCGGGACCCCGGGACAGTCAGCTTTTTACTATGGCTACACCTTC	CASSGTPGQSAFYYGYTF	TRBJ1-2	TRBV5-6	18	TRBD1	NA
TGCAGTGCCCGACAGGGACACGAGCAGTACTTC	CSARQGHEQYF	TRBJ2-7	TRBV20-1	11	TRBD1	NA
TGCGCCAGCAGCCTTAGACTTGAGATTACCTACGAGCAGTACTTC	CASSLRLEITYEQYF	TRBJ2-7	TRBV4-3	15	NA	NA
TGTGCCAATAAAAAGGGGGACGGCCCTTCTGGGGCCAACGTCCTGACTTTC	CANKKGDGPSGANVLTF	TRBJ2-6	TRBV2	17	NA	few
TGTGCCGGACACGTGGGGGGCACTGAAGCTTTCTTT	CAGHVGGTEAFF	TRBJ1-1	TRBV30	12	NA	NA
TGTGCCAGCAGACCGATCTACCGGGACAGGGGATTGGTGCCCTTC	CASRPIYRDRGLVPF	TRBJ1-2	TRBV28	15	TRBD1	few
TGTGCCAGCAGTCAGGGTGCGGGAGGAACCGAGACCCAGTACTTC	CASSQGAGGTETQYF	TRBJ2-5	TRBV6-4	15	TRBD2	NA
TGCGCCAGCAAGTCTCCTAGCGGGGGGGCCGGGGAGCTGTTTTTT	CASKSPSGGAGELFF	TRBJ2-2	TRBV10-1	15	TRBD2	NA
TGTGCCAGCAAGGAGACAGGGCGAGGGGAAAAACTGTTTTTT	CASKETGRGEKLFF	TRBJ1-4	TRBV28	14	TRBD1	NA
TGCGCCAGCAGCCAAGGGCGGGGGGGTTTAGATGAGCAGTTCTTC	CASSQGRGGLDEQFF	TRBJ2-1	TRBV4-1	15	TRBD2	NA
TGTGCCAGCAGTTTTCTAGCGTCCTACGAGCAGTACTTC	CASSFLASYEQYF	TRBJ2-7	TRBV6-1	13	NA	NA
TGTGCCAGCAGCTCAACAGGGACGAGGACAGATACGCAGTATTTT	CASSSTGTRTDTQYF	TRBJ2-3	TRBV7-9	15	NA	NA
TGTGCCAGCAGCTTAACAGGACAGGGGGGAGGAGAGACCCAGTACTTC	CASSLTGQGGGETQYF	TRBJ2-5	TRBV7-3	16	TRBD1	NA
TGTGCCAGCAGTGATAGCGGGAGGGCCATCGATACGCAGTATTTT	CASSDSGRAIDTQYF	TRBJ2-3	TRBV9	15	TRBD2	NA
TGCGCCAGCAGCACGACAGTAGCTGGGGCCAACGTCCTGACTTTC	CASSTTVAGANVLTF	TRBJ2-6	TRBV5-1	15	NA	NA
TGTGCCAGCAGCGTAGTCTCGACAGATACGCAGTATTTT	CASSVVSTDTQYF	TRBJ2-3	TRBV9	13	NA	NA
TGTGCCAGCAGCCCCCGCCCCGAAGCGGGGGGCGGTACCGGGGAGCTGTTTTTT	CASSPRPEAGGGTGELFF	TRBJ2-2	TRBV7-2	18	TRBD2	NA
TGTGCCAGCAGCGTAAAGGGGCTAGGAGGAAACACCATATATTTT	CASSVKGLGGNTIYF	TRBJ1-3	TRBV9	15	NA	NA
TGTGCCAGCAGCTGGAGACAGGGCCACACCGGGGAGCTGTTTTTT	CASSWRQGHTGELFF	TRBJ2-2	TRBV5-5	15	TRBD1	NA
TGTGCCAGCAGTGATCGGGACAGCTCACAGGTTAACTATGGCTACACCTTC	CASSDRDSSQVNYGYTF	TRBJ1-2	TRBV6-1	17	TRBD1	NA